One and the same sample provided the 14 T cell receptor beta chains below, sequenced in a study of beta chain features in type 1 diabetes (dated by TCRdb to 2017 to 2018). Their recognized antigens are unknown. Here is what the overall study found, with its caveats: In all four CD4+ subsets, TCRB CDR3 length was moderately but significantly shorter in type 1 diabetes patients.

The library came from the immunoSEQ multiplex PCR assay. The High Capacity cDNA Reverse Transcription Kit was used to reverse transcribe all of the isolated RNA, meaning that expressed TCRB transcripts were what got sequenced. Held by TCRdb, this immuneACCESS table contains in-frame sequences only and omits some clones. Under half of the omission traces to an unresolved V gene where checked; the cause of the rest is unknown. The table for this sample lists about 740,000 clones; roughly an eighth of them were counted only once. The ten largest clones take up approximately 0.02% of the sample. Sequencing was performed on naive CD4+ T cells from blood. The sample's cell subset or site label, in plain terms: true naive CD4+ T cells. The receptors shown here come from a man younger than 30 with type 1 diabetes.

This clone was seen a few times. The V gene is TRBV29-1, the J gene TRBJ2-7, with D perhaps TRBD2 (6 bases). V was shortened by 6 bases and J by 2 bases, with 14 bases between the two germline ends. In germline, CDR1 is SQVTM, CDR2 ANQGSEA. The CDR3 contains 13 residues. The CDR3 nucleotides read TGCAGCGTGGGGGGAGGAGGAACCTACGAGCAGTACTTC. Its translation: CSVGGGGTYEQYF.

The chain employs TRBV25-1 and TRBJ1-2; possibly TRBD1 for D (5 bases). Germline CDR1 reads MGHDK; CDR2 reads SYGVNS. CDR3 length equals 16 residues. The V end lost 4 bases, the J end lost 1 base, and 16 bases lay between the germline ends. CDR3 DNA: TGTGCCAGCAGTGTCAGCTTTGGGGCCGATAACTATGGCTACACCTTC. Translated, it gives CASSVSFGADNYGYTF.

The table lists this clone with a few counts. The V call is TRBV6-1, the J call TRBJ1-1; TRBD1 is a possible D gene (6 bases). The CDR3 loop spans 14 amino acids. V gave up 10 bases and J gave up 0 bases, with 15 bases separating them. CDR1 is MNHNS and CDR2 is SASEGT in the germline V gene. The CDR3 nucleotides are TGTGCCATCTCTGGACAGCCCATGAACACTGAAGCTTTCTTT. Protein: CAISGQPMNTEAFF.

The rearrangement links TRBV9 to TRBJ1-2, with 7 positions matching TRBD1. This CDR3 comprises 15 residues. CDR1 and CDR2 (germline): SGDLS, YYNGEE. After removal of 0 bases from V and 4 bases from J, the junction contained 6 bases not matched to a gene. CDR3 residues: CASSVAYRGGYGYTF. The CDR3 region has the DNA TGTGCCAGCAGCGTAGCTTACAGGGGTGGCTATGGCTACACCTTC.

This chain joins TRBV11-2 and TRBJ1-1; D is possibly TRBD1 (5 bases). There are 14 residues in the CDR3. The germline CDR1 and CDR2 sequences are SGHAT and FQNNGV. V was trimmed by 5 bases and J by 4 bases, leaving 14 bases between them. The CDR3 DNA sequence: TGTGCCAGCAGCGGTGGGGGTGGTCTCACTGAAGCTTTCTTT. As protein: CASSGGGGLTEAFF.

This clone was seen only a few times. The genes are TRBV25-1 and TRBJ1-3; D may be TRBD1 (5 bases). CDR1 and CDR2 from the germline V gene are MGHDK and SYGVNS. V lost 0 bases and J 0 bases, leaving 9 bases between the germline ends. The CDR3 runs 16 residues. The CDR3, as DNA: TGTGCCAGCAGTGAATATGGGAGGGGCTCTGGAAACACCATATATTTT. It encodes CASSEYGRGSGNTIYF.

V usage is TRBV13 and J usage is TRBJ2-7; TRBD2 is a possible D gene (7 bases). The CDR3 is 14 amino acids. V was shortened by 5 bases and J by 3 bases, with 14 bases between the two germline ends. CDR1 is PRHDT, CDR2 FYEKMQ, per germline (reference sequence). This CDR3 reads CASSPRGGGYEQYF. CDR3 in DNA: TGTGCCAGCAGCCCACGGGGAGGGGGCTACGAGCAGTACTTC.

Notes on this clone: Additional DNA sequences in this sample encode the identical CDR3. The V gene is TRBV7-9, the J gene TRBJ1-1, with 10 bases fitting TRBD1. Germline CDR1 is SEHNR and CDR2 is FQNEAQ (reference sequence). The CDR3 is 14 residues long. After removal of 3 bases from V and 3 bases from J, the junction contained 1 base not matched to a gene. CDR3 amino acids: CASSFGQGDTEAFF. Written as DNA, the CDR3 is TGTGCCAGCAGCTTCGGACAGGGGGACACTGAAGCTTTCTTT. Full variable domain (rest looked up from reference TRBV7-9 and TRBJ1-1): DTGVSQNPRHKITKRGQNVTFRCDPISEHNRLYWYRQTLGQGPEFLTYFQNEAQLEKSRLLSDRFSAERPKGSFSTLEIQRTEQGDSAMYLCASSFGQGDTEAFFGQGTRLTVV.

This clone was picked up a small number of times. This chain joins TRBV7-2 and TRBJ1-6; no clear D. This CDR3 region has 12 residues. Trimming took off 5 bases at V and 7 bases at J, with 6 bases between the two ends. Germline assignment: CDR1 SGHTA and CDR2 FQGNSA. The CDR3 DNA is TGTGCCAGCAGCCGGACCAATTCACCCCTCCACTTT. It codes for CASSRTNSPLHF.

This clone has just a few counts. This chain joins TRBV30 and TRBJ1-1; TRBD1 might be the D (5 bases). The CDR3 length is 14 residues. Germline CDR1 reads GTSNPN; CDR2 reads SVGIG (reference sequence). The germline V and J ends were trimmed by 2 bases and 2 bases, with 12 bases remaining between them. This CDR3 reads CAWSWGSTNTEAFF. The CDR3 nucleotides are TGTGCCTGGAGTTGGGGCTCGACTAACACTGAAGCTTTCTTT.

Only a few counts were recorded for this clone. The chain recombines TRBV18 with TRBJ1-1; weak D call: TRBD1 (5 bases). In germline, CDR1 is KGHSH, CDR2 LQKENI. The V gene lost 5 bases and the J gene lost 11 bases, with 15 bases spanning the gap. CDR3 length equals 12 residues. CDR3 region: CASSLDILGAFF. As DNA, the CDR3 is TGTGCCAGCTCATTGGACATCCTCGGGGCTTTCTTT.

This sequence joins TRBV6-1 and TRBJ2-5; weak D call: TRBD2 (5 bases). The CDR3 spans 11 residues. Germline CDR1 and CDR2: MNHNS and SASEGT. The ends were cut back, 6 bases at V and 5 bases at J, with 7 bases in the middle. In DNA, the CDR3 is TGTGCCAGCAGCCGCGGGGAGACCCAGTACTTC. It encodes CASSRGETQYF.

This clone appeared a few times. The identical CDR3 is also encoded by other nucleotide sequences in the sample. The rearrangement joins TRBV5-4 to TRBJ1-2, with 9 positions matching TRBD1. With V trimmed by 3 bases and J by 4 bases, 4 bases remained unmatched. The CDR3 is 14 residues long. Germline V CDR1 and CDR2: SGHNT, YYREEE (reference sequence). CDR3 residues: CASSSGQGTYGYTF. The CDR3 nucleotides read TGTGCCAGCAGCTCGGGACAGGGTACCTATGGCTACACCTTC.

There are a few counts of this clone. The chain has TRBV5-1 and TRBJ2-7; D not resolved. V was pared by 0 bases and J by 4 bases, with 14 bases between. CDR1 is SGHRS, CDR2 YFSETQ, per germline. This CDR3 region has 15 residues. The DNA for the CDR3 is TGCGCCAGCAGCTTGGCCGGTAAAGGCGGTTACGAGCAGTACTTC. This gives the protein CASSLAGKGGYEQYF.